Listed here are 26 T cell receptor beta chains from one sample, sequenced in a study of blood T cells in healthy people across ages. It was with a sample-barcoded 5' primer and a J-beta primer mix that a second PCR of roughly 6 to 12 cycles was run. Via MiXCR, TCRdb re-called the 5' RACE reads, giving one row per CDR3 protein. Found here are roughly 1.7 million distinct CDR3 sequences, approximately 32% of them singletons; the top ten hold 11%. Sequencing was performed on blood. The receptors shown here come from a woman in her twenties or thirties in good health.

This clonotype was counted only a few times. This chain uses TRBV29-1 with TRBJ2-7, with 7 positions matching TRBD1. The germline V gene has CDR1 SQVTM and CDR2 ANQGSEA. Trimming took 0 bases from V and 1 from J; bases not matched to a gene: 15. This CDR3 has 18 residues. CDR3 nucleotides: TGCAGCGTTGAAGATGGTATACTTTCCGAGACAGGGTCCTACGAGCAGTACTTC. Encoded protein: CSVEDGILSETGSYEQYF.

The V call is TRBV7-9, the J call TRBJ2-5, with 9 bases identical to TRBD1. Per germline, CDR1 SEHNR and CDR2 FQNEAQ (reference sequence). The CDR3 has 15 amino acids. V lost 5 bases to trimming and J lost 11 bases; unmatched junction nucleotides: 15. The CDR3 region is CASSEEGQGWDEQYF. The CDR3 nucleotides are TGTGCCAGCAGCGAAGAAGGACAGGGGTGGGATGAGCAGTACTTC.

This clonotype came up a few times. The V and J genes are TRBV12-3 or TRBV12-4 and TRBJ1-1; D ambiguous. V gave up 6 bases and J gave up 2 bases, with 10 bases separating them. The CDR3 length is 13 residues. This CDR3 is CASSLRKNTEAFF. For the CDR3, the DNA is TGTGCCAGCAGCTTAAGGAAAAACACTGAAGCTTTCTTT.

The chain carries TRBV27 and TRBJ2-1; no clear D gene. Trimming stripped 3 bases from V and 6 bases from J, with 12 bases between. There are 14 residues in the CDR3. In germline, CDR1 is MNHEY, CDR2 SMNVEV (reference sequence). Here the CDR3 reads CASSFRVVPNEQFF. CDR3 DNA sequence: TGTGCCAGCAGTTTCCGAGTGGTACCCAATGAGCAGTTCTTC.

On this clonotype: This may arise from a read error, as a much more abundant clone is one base away. CDR3 nucleotides: TGCAGCGTACGGTTCACATATACGCAGTATTTT. Protein product: CSVRFTYTQYF. The V and J genes are TRBV29-1 and TRBJ2-3; D call uncertain. The CDR3 sequence is 11 residues long. Germline V gene lookup returns CDR1 SQVTM and CDR2 ANQGSEA.

This sequence joins TRBV29-1 and TRBJ2-7; D possibly corresponds to TRBD1 (7 bases). V shed 4 bases and J shed 2 bases, with 12 bases lying between them. Germline V gene lookup returns CDR1 SQVTM and CDR2 ANQGSEA. The CDR3 runs to 13 residues. CDR3 amino acids: CSVGGDSPYEQYF. The DNA of the CDR3 is TGCAGCGTTGGGGGGGACAGCCCCTACGAGCAGTACTTC.

Comment on this clonotype: The CDR3 does not end in the conserved phenylalanine or tryptophan, so this is likely a read error. The chain combines TRBV28 with TRBJ2-1, with D tentatively TRBD2 (6 bases). The CDR3 is made up of 16 amino acids. The ends were cut back, 6 bases at V and 2 bases at J, with 17 bases in the middle. Germline-derived CDR1 and CDR2 are MDHEN and SYDVKM. The CDR3 nucleotides read TGTGCCAGCAGCTCCTTTAGCGGAGGCACCTACAATGAGCAGTTCTGC. It is translated as CASSSFSGGTYNEQFC.

The rearrangement joins TRBV20-1 to TRBJ1-6, with D uncertain. The CDR3 covers 15 residues. Germline CDR1 reads DFQATT; CDR2 reads SNEGSKA (reference sequence). V lost 0 bases and J 3 bases, leaving 9 bases between the germline ends. CDR3 bases: TGCAGTGCTAGAGAGCGAAGCAGCTATAATTCACCCCTCCACTTT. Translating it yields CSARERSSYNSPLHF.

The table lists this clonotype with a few counts. The chain uses TRBV2 and TRBJ2-1, with unresolved D. This CDR3 comprises 15 residues. The V gene lost 6 bases and the J gene lost 0 bases, with 12 bases spanning the gap. The germline V gene has CDR1 SNHLY and CDR2 FYNNEI. As DNA, the CDR3 is TGTGCCAGCAGCGGGCAAGTGAGCTCCTACAATGAGCAGTTCTTC. It translates to CASSGQVSSYNEQFF.

This clonotype was seen only a few times. The chain joins TRBV3-1 to TRBJ2-7, with 7 nucleotides matching TRBD1. Germline V gene sequence: CDR1 LGHDT, CDR2 YNNKEL (reference sequence). V trimming: 7 bases; J trimming: 4 bases; junction bases outside the gene matches: 7. The CDR3 extends over 13 amino acids. The CDR3 loop is CASNPAGGYEQYF. CDR3 sequence (DNA): TGTGCCAGCAACCCTGCAGGGGGATACGAGCAGTACTTC.

The chain recombines TRBV7-2 with TRBJ2-3; D may correspond to TRBD1 or TRBD2 (5 bases each). V lost 3 bases, J lost 4 bases, and 14 bases lay in between. This CDR3 has 15 residues. CDR1 is SGHTA and CDR2 is FQGNSA in the germline V gene. The CDR3 sequence: CASSFPGTSADTQYF. CDR3 nucleotide sequence: TGTGCCAGCAGCTTCCCGGGGACCAGCGCAGATACGCAGTATTTT.

This clonotype has just a few counts. This chain uses TRBV7-2 with TRBJ2-7; weak D call: TRBD1 (5 bases). Between the trimmed V and J ends, which lost 5 bases and 3 bases, there was a span of 14 bases. CDR1 is SGHTA and CDR2 is FQGNSA in the germline V gene. There are 14 residues in the CDR3. CDR3 sequence reads: CASSLTDIRYEQYF. The CDR3 DNA sequence: TGTGCCAGCAGCCTGACAGATATTCGCTACGAGCAGTACTTC.

The rearrangement joins TRBV20-1 to TRBJ2-5, with TRBD1 matching 8 bases. V shed 1 base, J shed 5 bases, and the junction held 6 bases outside the gene matches. The CDR3 loop spans 14 amino acids. Germline V gene lookup returns CDR1 DFQATT and CDR2 SNEGSKA (reference sequence). The CDR3 reads CSARGTGLLETQYF. CDR3 in DNA: TGCAGTGCTAGAGGGACAGGGCTTCTGGAGACCCAGTACTTC.

The chain employs TRBV4-1 and TRBJ2-3; 9 positions match TRBD2. This CDR3 has 17 amino acids. V gave up 5 bases and J gave up 4 bases; unmatched junction bases: 13. Germline lookup yields CDR1 MGHRA and CDR2 YSYEKL. In DNA, the CDR3 is TGCGCCAGCAGCTCTAGGGGACTAGCTATGAGCGCAGATACGCAGTATTTT. This sequence encodes CASSSRGLAMSADTQYF.

There are many counts of this clonotype. The rearrangement uses TRBV20-1 and TRBJ2-5, with 7 bases that match TRBD1. This CDR3 spans 13 amino acids. V shed 3 bases, J shed 5 bases, and the junction held 6 bases outside the gene matches. In germline, CDR1 is DFQATT, CDR2 SNEGSKA (reference sequence). The CDR3 region is CSASWTGEETQYF. The DNA of the CDR3 is TGCAGTGCTAGTTGGACAGGAGAGGAGACCCAGTACTTC.

This clonotype was observed a handful of times. A much more abundant neighbour one base away suggests this may be a read error. V gene TRBV29-1 combines with J gene TRBJ2-6; weak D call: TRBD1 (5 bases). The CDR3 length is 16 residues. The germline gives CDR1 SQVTM, CDR2 ANQGSEA. The CDR3 loop is CSVVVQGASGANVPTF. The DNA for the CDR3 is TGCAGCGTTGTGGTGCAGGGCGCGTCTGGGGCCAACGTCCCGACTTTC.

This clonotype showed up just a few times. The chain uses TRBV24-1 and TRBJ2-3, with a tentative D call TRBD2 (5 bases). The V end lost 2 bases, the J end lost 0 bases, and 17 bases lay between the germline ends. The length of the CDR3 is 18 residues. Germline values: CDR1 KGHDR, CDR2 SFDVKD. CDR3 residues: CATSDYARDIRSTDTQYF. The DNA for the CDR3 is TGTGCCACCAGTGATTACGCACGGGATATCCGGAGCACAGATACGCAGTATTTT.

V is TRBV9 and J is TRBJ2-7; D perhaps matches TRBD1 (6 bases). Between the trimmed V and J ends, which lost 2 bases and 2 bases, there was a span of 11 bases. The germline V gene encodes CDR1 SGDLS and CDR2 YYNGEE. This CDR3 has 14 residues. Written as DNA, the CDR3 is TGTGCCAGCAGCGTTACAGGGAGTGCCTACGAGCAGTACTTC. Translating gives CASSVTGSAYEQYF.

This clonotype has a count of ten or more. This chain links TRBV20-1 with TRBJ2-7; TRBD1 matches at 8 bases. V shed 4 bases, J shed 7 bases, and the junction held 9 bases outside the gene matches. The CDR3 is 13 amino acids. Germline V gene sequence: CDR1 DFQATT, CDR2 SNEGSKA (reference sequence). CDR3: CSAKGQEVREQYF. Here the CDR3 DNA reads TGCAGTGCTAAGGGACAGGAGGTGAGAGAGCAGTACTTC.

The rearrangement uses TRBV6-6 and TRBJ1-5; 7 nucleotides align to TRBD1. Germline CDR1 reads MNHNY; CDR2 reads SVGAGI (reference sequence). The length of the CDR3 is 15 residues. The ends lost 3 bases at V and 3 bases at J; junction bases unmatched: 5. The CDR3 DNA follows: TGTGCCAGCAGTTATATACAGGGGACCAATCAGCCCCAGCATTTT. Translated: CASSYIQGTNQPQHF.

The chain carries TRBV18 and TRBJ2-3; D unclear. V lost 6 bases to trimming and J lost 3 bases, with 16 bases between them. Germline V gene lookup returns CDR1 KGHSH and CDR2 LQKENI. The CDR3 spans 15 residues. The CDR3 region is CASSLNSRPTDTQYF. In DNA, the CDR3 is TGTGCCAGCTCGTTAAATTCGCGTCCTACAGATACGCAGTATTTT.

This clonotype occurred many times. The chain uses TRBV12-3 or TRBV12-4 and TRBJ2-7; 7 nucleotides align to TRBD1. After removal of 5 bases from V and 2 bases from J, the junction contained 3 bases not matched to a gene. This CDR3 region has 13 residues. In DNA form, the CDR3 reads TGTGCCAGCAGTGGTGGGACAGCCTACGAGCAGTACTTC. Amino acids: CASSGGTAYEQYF.

This clonotype has ten or more counts. The CDR3 region is CASRPSKETQYF. In DNA form, the CDR3 reads TGCGCCAGCAGGCCGTCAAAAGAGACCCAGTACTTC. This chain uses TRBV5-1 with TRBJ2-5; D not resolved. Germline V gene sequence: CDR1 SGHRS, CDR2 YFSETQ. V dropped 5 bases and J dropped 3 bases, with 8 bases sitting between them. This CDR3 spans 12 amino acids.

The rearrangement links TRBV20-1 to TRBJ2-3; 9 bases align to TRBD2. V lost 3 bases, J lost 3 bases, and 7 bases stayed unmatched. CDR3 length: 15 amino acids. Germline V lookup: CDR1 DFQATT, CDR2 SNEGSKA (reference sequence). The CDR3 sequence: CSASERGVKTDTQYF. Written as DNA, the CDR3 is TGCAGTGCTAGCGAGCGGGGGGTGAAGACAGATACGCAGTATTTT.

On this clonotype: A much larger clone is a single base away; this may be a read error. The chain recombines TRBV4-2 with TRBJ1-2; D perhaps matches TRBD1 (6 bases). From germline, CDR1 is LGHNA and CDR2 YNFKEQ. The CDR3 runs 13 residues. Written as DNA, the CDR3 is TGTGCCAGCAGCCCCTCGACAGGCTATGGCCACACCTTC. Its protein is CASSPSTGYGHTF.

This clonotype has only a few counts. The V call is TRBV5-1, the J call TRBJ1-6; the D is unclear. With 1 base removed from V and 0 bases from J, the gap between germline ends came to 11 bases. This CDR3 is built from 17 residues. Germline-derived CDR1 and CDR2 are SGHRS and YFSETQ. The CDR3: CASSLNSPNSYNSPLHF. The CDR3 coding sequence is TGCGCCAGCAGCTTGAACAGTCCGAACTCCTATAATTCACCCCTCCACTTT. The whole variable domain, filled in from reference TRBV5-1 and TRBJ1-6, reads KAGVTQTPRYLIKTRGQQVTLSCSPISGHRSVSWYQQTPGQGLQFLFEYFSETQRNKGNFPGRFSGRQFSNSRSEMNVSTLELGDSALYLCASSLNSPNSYNSPLHFGNGTRLTVT.